This TCR beta chain was recorded in a study of tumor-infiltrating lymphocytes in localized non-small cell lung cancer. Clones were sequenced by immunoSEQ multiplex PCR, and TCRdb holds only the in-frame ones, with some missing. The data hold fewer than 20,000 clones, with around 75% observed a single time. J gave up 8 bases and V 5 bases, and 8 bases lay outside the gene matches. Germline-derived CDR1 and CDR2 are SQVTM and ANQGSEA. This CDR3 contains 12 residues. The sequence was collected from a human donor with non-small cell lung cancer. The V call is TRBV29-1, the J call TRBJ1-2; 7 bases are a match to TRBD1. The sample comprised lung tumor tissue. The chain's CDR3 is CSVPGTALGYTF. The CDR3 bases are TGCAGCGTTCCCGGGACAGCGCTGGGCTACACCTTC.